This section outlines one T cell receptor (beta chain) sequence together with its context. This receptor's antigen is unknown. No quality values exist for individual bases; no much larger clone is one base distant. Other DNA sequences from this sample encode an identical CDR3 as well. V and J are trimmed by 4 bases and 4 bases, and the gene matches miss 5 bases of the junction. Including the terminal cysteine and phenylalanine, the CDR3 comprises 16 residues. Here the CDR3 DNA is all that survives: 48 bases in frame from base 1. Based on the germline V gene, the CDR1 and CDR2 sequences are SGHDT and YYEEEE. The time point label of this sample denotes: baseline before first vaccination. Vaccinee samples came from UK trials COV001 and COV002, including a single-blind randomized controlled phase 2/3 trial of AZD1222 (ChAdOx1 nCoV-19) in healthy adults. For TCRbeta chain sequencing, PBMC samples from trial participants were taken at day 0 and at day 28 after the second dose.

The data belong to a study of T cell responses to AZD1222 COVID-19 vaccine (dated by TCRdb to the early 2020s). Some background on the complete study: AZD1222 recipients given second doses at about 4 weeks or at about 12 weeks were pooled, since spike-specific TCR depth and breadth were not found to differ between the two schedules. Trial participants were enrolled by age into subgroups of 18-55, 56-69 and 70-plus years, and around 150, 29 and 61 TCR-sequenced participants, respectively, were included in these subgroups. A total of over 230 trial participants underwent TCR sequencing, of whom approximately 210 received two doses of AZD1222 and about 25 received two doses of the MenACWY control vaccine.

The CDR3 regions of human TCRbeta chains were analyzed by immunosequencing. From the authors' description of their analysis: TCRs in the repertoires were matched against a reference library of SARS-CoV-2-specific TCRs that had been generated with the MIRA antigen-specificity platform. Breadth meant the fraction of unique TCRs that were SARS-CoV-2-associated, whereas depth meant the fraction of total T cells that were SARS-CoV-2-associated. Using the MIRA data, each spike-specific TCR was mapped to the spike region that the TCR reacts to and placed in a CD4 or CD8 class. Log10-transformed breadth and depth values were compared by one-way ANOVA with Sidak's multiple comparisons tests. TCRdb mirrors the immuneACCESS table, restricted to in-frame sequences. Some clones are absent from its copies; in checked studies, under half trace to an unresolved V gene, and the reason for the others is unknown. V and J calls plus clone size are reproduced from that table; the DNA served to infer D and trimming. This sample comprises under 200,000 clones, approximately 89% of them detected only once. The ten most abundant clones make up approximately 4.4% of the sample.

What the research found in general, with its limitations: After two AZD1222 doses, both the breadth and the depth of spike-specific TCRs were significantly higher than at day 0 and than in MenACWY recipients. Vaccine-associated CD4 TCRs spanned the whole spike protein, with dominant responses in regions 160-218 and 743-854. No day 14 peak-response samples were available, so repertoires were characterized only after the peak T cell response. Participants were mostly white British, with more females than males. The authors suggested clonal diversity may have been underestimated. Conclusions about previously exposed vaccinees are limited, since just five or six AZD1222 recipients were seropositive for SARS-CoV-2 at baseline. Epitopes outside the regions mutated in the B.1.351 and B.1.1.7 variants were reportedly recognized by nearly half of the unique spike-specific TCRs. The 56-69-year group was small, and its depth increase did not reach significance, likely because of low power.

The source is an adult in good health. The input for sequencing was peripheral blood, taken on day 0 of AZD1222 vaccination. The chain is assembled from TRBV5-6 and TRBJ2-7; 16 of the junction bases match TRBD2. For the CDR3, the sequence is CASSPGLAGGGYEQYF. In nucleotide form, the sequence is TGTGCCAGCAGCCCGGGACTAGCGGGAGGGGGGTACGAGCAGTACTTC.